This record covers a single T cell receptor beta chain. Germline CDR1 reads SEHNR; CDR2 reads FQNEAQ (reference sequence). The J segment lost 2 bases and the V segment lost 5 bases, leaving 5 bases of the junction unmatched. The CDR3 contains 15 residues. Method: immunoSEQ multiplex PCR; TCRdb's copy keeps in-frame clones and lacks some. The table includes around 310,000 clones, roughly 89% detected once. This sample was taken from a study of blood T cell repertoires in COVID-19. Study as a whole: The analysed material was cDNA or gDNA that came from T cells, B-cell-depleted T cells, or PBMCs.

This chain links TRBV7-9 with TRBJ2-7; 11 bases are a match to TRBD2. Sequenced material: PBMCs or T cells enriched from blood (not recorded which). The sequence derives from a woman aged 30 to 39 who had recovered from COVID-19. CDR3 in DNA: TGTGCCAGCAGCGAAACTAGCGGGGGTGCCTACGAGCAGTACTTC. Amino acids: CASSETSGGAYEQYF. Supplemented by reference TRBV7-9 and TRBJ2-7, the full variable domain reads DTGVSQNPRHKITKRGQNVTFRCDPISEHNRLYWYRQTLGQGPEFLTYFQNEAQLEKSRLLSDRFSAERPKGSFSTLEIQRTEQGDSAMYLCASSETSGGAYEQYFGPGTRLTVT.